This T cell receptor beta chain was retrieved from a study of cytomegalovirus exposure and HLA in healthy donors. Study context: Early release data held 75 million to 90 million unique TCRs from HLA-typed donors.

This CDR3 has 13 residues. Trimming stripped 3 bases from V and 3 bases from J, with 9 bases between. From germline, CDR1 is MDHEN and CDR2 SYDVKM. This clone came up once. A multiplex PCR was run with 60 Vbeta primers and 13 Jbeta primers. TCRdb's table, derived via immunoSEQ multiplex PCR, lists solely in-frame clones and lacks some. The table shows around 88,000 clones, with under 80% occurring only once. The receptor was isolated from a male donor in good health and CMV-seronegative. The sequenced sample was PBMCs. V and J are TRBV28 and TRBJ2-7; D is unresolved. The CDR3 sequence is CASSLGPFYEQYF. The CDR3 coding sequence is TGTGCCAGCAGTTTGGGCCCATTCTACGAGCAGTACTTC.